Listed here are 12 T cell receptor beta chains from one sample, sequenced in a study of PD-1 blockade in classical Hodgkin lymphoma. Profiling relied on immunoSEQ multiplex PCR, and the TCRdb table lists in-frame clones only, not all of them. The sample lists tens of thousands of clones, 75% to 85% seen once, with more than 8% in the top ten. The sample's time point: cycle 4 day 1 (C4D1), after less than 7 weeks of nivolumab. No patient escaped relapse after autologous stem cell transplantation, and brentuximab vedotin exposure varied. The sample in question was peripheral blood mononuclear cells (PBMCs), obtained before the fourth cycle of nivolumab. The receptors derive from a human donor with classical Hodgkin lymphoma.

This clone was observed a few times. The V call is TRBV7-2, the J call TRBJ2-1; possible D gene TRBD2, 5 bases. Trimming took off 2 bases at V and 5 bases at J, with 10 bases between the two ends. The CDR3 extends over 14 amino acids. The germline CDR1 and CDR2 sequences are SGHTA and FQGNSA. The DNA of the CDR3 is TGTGCCAGCAGCTTAATACTAGTCCACAATGAGCAGTTCTTC. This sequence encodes CASSLILVHNEQFF.

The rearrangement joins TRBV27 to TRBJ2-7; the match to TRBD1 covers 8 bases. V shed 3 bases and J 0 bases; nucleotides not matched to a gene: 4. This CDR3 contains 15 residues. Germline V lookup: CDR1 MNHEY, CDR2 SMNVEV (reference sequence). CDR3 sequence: CASSLRDRYSYEQYF. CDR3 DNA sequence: TGTGCCAGCAGTTTGAGGGACAGGTACTCCTACGAGCAGTACTTC.

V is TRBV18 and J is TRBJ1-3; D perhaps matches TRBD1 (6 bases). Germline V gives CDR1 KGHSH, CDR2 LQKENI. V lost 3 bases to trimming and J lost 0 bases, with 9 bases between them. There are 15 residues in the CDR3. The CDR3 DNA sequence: TGTGCCAGCTCACCCGGACAGATCTCTGGAAACACCATATATTTT. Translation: CASSPGQISGNTIYF.

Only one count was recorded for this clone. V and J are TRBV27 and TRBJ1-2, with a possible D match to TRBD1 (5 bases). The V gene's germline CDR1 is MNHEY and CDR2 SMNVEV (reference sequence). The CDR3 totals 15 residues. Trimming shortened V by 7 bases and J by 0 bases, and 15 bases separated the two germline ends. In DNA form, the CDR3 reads TGTGCCAGCACTGCGGGACCCACCGCTAACTATGGCTACACCTTC. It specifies CASTAGPTANYGYTF.

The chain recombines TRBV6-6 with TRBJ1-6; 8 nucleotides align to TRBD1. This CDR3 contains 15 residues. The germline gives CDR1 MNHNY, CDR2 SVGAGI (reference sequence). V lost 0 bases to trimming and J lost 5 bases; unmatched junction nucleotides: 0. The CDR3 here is CASSYSGQDNSPLHF. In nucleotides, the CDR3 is TGTGCCAGCAGTTACTCGGGACAGGATAATTCACCCCTCCACTTT.

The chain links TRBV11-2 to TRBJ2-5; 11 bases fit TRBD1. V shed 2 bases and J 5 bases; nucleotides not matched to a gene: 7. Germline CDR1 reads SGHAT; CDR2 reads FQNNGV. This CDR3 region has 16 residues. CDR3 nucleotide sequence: TGTGCCAGCAGCTTAATCGGGACAGGGGGAACGGAGACCCAGTACTTC. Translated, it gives CASSLIGTGGTETQYF.

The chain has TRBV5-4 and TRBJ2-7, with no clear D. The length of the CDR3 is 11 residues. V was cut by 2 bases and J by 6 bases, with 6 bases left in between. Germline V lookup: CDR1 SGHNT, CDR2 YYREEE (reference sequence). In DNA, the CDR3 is TGTGCCAGCAGCTTTTCCGGCGAGCAGTACTTC. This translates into CASSFSGEQYF.

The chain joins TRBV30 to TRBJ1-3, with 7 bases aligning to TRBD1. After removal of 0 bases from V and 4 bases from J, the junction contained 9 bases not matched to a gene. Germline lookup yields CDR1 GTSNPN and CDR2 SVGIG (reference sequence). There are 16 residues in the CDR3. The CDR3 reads CAWSVLRGGEGNTIYF. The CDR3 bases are TGTGCCTGGAGTGTACTCAGAGGGGGCGAAGGAAACACCATATATTTT.

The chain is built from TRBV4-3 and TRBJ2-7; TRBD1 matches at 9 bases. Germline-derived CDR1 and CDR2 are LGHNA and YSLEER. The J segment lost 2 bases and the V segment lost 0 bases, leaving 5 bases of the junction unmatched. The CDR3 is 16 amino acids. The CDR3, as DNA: TGCGCCAGCAGCCAAGATCATGGGACAGGGACCTACGAGCAGTACTTC. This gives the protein CASSQDHGTGTYEQYF.

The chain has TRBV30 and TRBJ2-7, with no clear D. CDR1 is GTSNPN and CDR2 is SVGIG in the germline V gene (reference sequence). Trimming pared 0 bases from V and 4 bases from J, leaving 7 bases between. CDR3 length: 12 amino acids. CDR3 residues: CAWSVSGYEQYF. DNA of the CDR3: TGTGCCTGGAGTGTATCTGGTTACGAGCAGTACTTC.

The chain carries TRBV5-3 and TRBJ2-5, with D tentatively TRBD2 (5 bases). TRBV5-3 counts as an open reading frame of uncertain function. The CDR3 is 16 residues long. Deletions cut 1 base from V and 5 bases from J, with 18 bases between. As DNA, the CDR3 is TGTGCCAGAAGCTTGATTCGATTAGGGAGAAGGGAGACCCAGTACTTC. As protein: CARSLIRLGRRETQYF.

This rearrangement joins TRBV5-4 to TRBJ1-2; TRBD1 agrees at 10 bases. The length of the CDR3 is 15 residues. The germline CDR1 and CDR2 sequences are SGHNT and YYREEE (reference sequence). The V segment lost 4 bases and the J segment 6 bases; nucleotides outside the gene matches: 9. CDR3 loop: CASSSVDRGRDGYTF. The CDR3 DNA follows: TGTGCCAGCAGCAGTGTTGACAGGGGGCGGGATGGCTACACCTTC.